Here is one T cell receptor (beta chain) with its context. Antigen specificity is unknown. The data belong to a study of T-cell memory formation after mild COVID-19. Whole-study results and caveats: Pre-infection memory already had some responding clones, implying cross-reactive memory joined.

Trimming removed 6 bases from V and 0 bases from J, with 12 bases in between. The CDR3 spans 15 residues. MiXCR, run by TCRdb on the 5' RACE reads, gives a single entry per CDR3 protein. The data hold approximately 400,000 distinct CDR3 sequences, with about a sixth observed a single time. Material for sequencing was PBMCs or a T cell subset sorted from them (not recorded which). The sequence was obtained from a young man who had mild COVID-19 (a few samples of this study predate the infection). Cell type and time point are not known. This chain uses TRBV12-3 or TRBV12-4 with TRBJ1-5; a weak D match, TRBD1 (6 bases). CDR3 DNA: TGTGCCAGCAGGAAGGACAGAAATAGCAATCAGCCCCAGCATTTT. Its translation is CASRKDRNSNQPQHF.